This TCR beta chain came from a study of CD8 T cells in ankylosing spondylitis (dated by TCRdb to 2016 to 2017). Concerning the study at large: The study profiled T cell receptor beta repertoires in healthy donors and ankylosing spondylitis patients to find disease-linked TCR variants. Peripheral blood samples were taken, and synovial fluid was additionally collected from ankylosing spondylitis patients. The full study cohort comprised 25 or so ankylosing spondylitis patients and 85 to 120 healthy donors.

General study outcomes and caveats: The disease-linked clones had a CD8+ phenotype and were found at relatively low frequencies in peripheral blood. The disease-linked clones were reported to be significantly enriched in matched synovial fluid samples from ankylosing spondylitis patients. A TCR beta motif of eight highly homologous amino acid variants appeared characteristic of blood from ankylosing spondylitis patients. Some motif variants were previously reported in synovial fluid and blood of reactive arthritis patients, suggesting common disease-initiation mechanisms.

The sequencer listed for this sample is Illumina HiSeq 2500. Quantitative 5'-RACE with molecular barcodes was used to prepare TCR beta libraries. The original methods were these. To identify disease-linked TCR variants, a new computational method was used, one built on a probabilistic model of VDJ rearrangement. The raw public data were reprocessed by TCRdb itself: fastp quality trimming at Q25, MiXCR clonotype calling, in-frame beta chains only. One record per CDR3 amino acid sequence lists the most common genes and DNA. The V and J calls and clone size come from TCRdb's table, not from the authors' own analysis. The sample table shows 36,000 or so distinct CDR3 sequences, and 4.5% to 6% are seen once. About an eighth of the sample is taken by the ten largest. Many counts were recorded for this clonotype. The target of this receptor is not known. Nothing much larger sits one base from this clone, and base qualities are not available.

The TCR was taken from a male donor with ankylosing spondylitis or in good health (not recorded which). The sequenced sample was blood, either unsorted or a sorted T cell fraction (not recorded which).

The sequence in DNA is TGCGCCAGCAGCTTGGTAGGGAACCAGCCCCAGCATTTT. It translates to CASSLVGNQPQHF. The V and J genes are TRBV5-1 and TRBJ1-5, with the D gene call left open. V and J lose 0 bases and 7 bases, and a span of 8 bases separates them. Reading the germline V gene gives CDR1 SGHRS and CDR2 YFSETQ. The CDR3 goes from the cysteine to the phenylalanine over 13 residues. The CDR3 DNA has 39 bases and is translated from base 1. With the portions outside the CDR3 filled from the reference TRBV5-1 and TRBJ1-5 genes, the complete variable region becomes KAGVTQTPRYLIKTRGQQVTLSCSPISGHRSVSWYQQTPGQGLQFLFEYFSETQRNKGNFPGRFSGRQFSNSRSEMNVSTLELGDSALYLCASSLVGNQPQHFGDGTRLSIL.